The 14 T cell receptor beta chains presented below share a single source sample, sequenced in a study of shared clonotypes between healthy human individuals (dated by TCRdb to 2018 to 2021). The library was built by means of the immunoSEQ multiplex PCR assay. TCRdb provides this immuneACCESS table in a form limited to in-frame rearrangements. Some clones are lacking; in checked studies, under half of them reflect an unresolved V gene, and why the rest are absent is not known. The sample data list some 1,900,000 clones, and about 94% of these were observed just once. Together, the top ten hold 1.2% of the sample. CD8 naive samples were obtained by positive selection for CCR7 among CD45RO-negative cells, yielding a CD45RA+CCR7+ population from which TemRA cells were excluded. The sequenced sample consisted of naive CD8+ T cells sorted from blood. This sample's cell subset or site label indicates: CD45RA+CCR7+. The source of these receptors is a man younger than 35 in good health.

The chain couples TRBV27 to TRBJ2-1, with TRBD1 matching over 9 bases. This CDR3 has 15 residues. CDR1 is MNHEY and CDR2 is SMNVEV in the germline V gene (reference sequence). The V gene end was trimmed by 6 bases and the J gene end by 2 bases; junction bases not matched to a gene: 5. CDR3 nucleotide sequence: TGTGCCAGCAGCCCAACAGGGGGCCCCTACAATGAGCAGTTCTTC. Translating gives CASSPTGGPYNEQFF.

The chain combines TRBV6-6 with TRBJ1-1; no reliable D call. Looked up from germline, CDR1 is MNHNY and CDR2 is SVGAGI (reference sequence). Deletions cut 10 bases from V and 1 base from J, with 10 bases between. This CDR3 is 12 amino acids long. The chain's CDR3 is CATEVGNTEAFF. The CDR3 DNA sequence: TGTGCCACCGAGGTGGGGAACACTGAAGCTTTCTTT.

The genes are TRBV6-6 and TRBJ2-2, with TRBD1 identical over 7 bases. The junction had 3 bases not matched to a gene; V was cut back by 6 bases and J by 2 bases. The CDR3 loop spans 14 amino acids. Germline V CDR1 and CDR2: MNHNY, SVGAGI (reference sequence). As DNA, the CDR3 is TGTGCCAGCAGCGGACAGGCCAACACCGGGGAGCTGTTTTTT. Translated: CASSGQANTGELFF.

The rearrangement links TRBV15 to TRBJ1-2; 8 bases align to TRBD1. The CDR3 is 14 residues long. From germline, CDR1 is LNHNV and CDR2 YYDKDF (reference sequence). The J segment lost 7 bases and the V segment lost 0 bases, leaving 4 bases of the junction unmatched. As DNA, the CDR3 is TGTGCCACCAGCAGAGAGGGACAGGATGCTGGCTACACCTTC. It translates to CATSREGQDAGYTF.

The V and J genes are TRBV7-8 and TRBJ1-5; D possibly corresponds to TRBD1 (5 bases). This CDR3 comprises 17 residues. CDR1 is SGHVS, CDR2 FQNEAQ, per germline. Trimming took off 5 bases at V and 5 bases at J, with 22 bases between the two ends. CDR3 nucleotides: TGTGCCAGCAGCGAGAGACGACTGGGGCAGCCTTATCAGCCCCAGCATTTT. Its protein product is CASSERRLGQPYQPQHF.

With respect to this clone: In the same sample, other DNA sequences code for this CDR3. The chain recombines TRBV4-3 with TRBJ2-5, with D possibly being TRBD1 (5 bases). The CDR3 is 13 amino acids. V gave up 3 bases and J gave up 5 bases, with 10 bases separating them. Germline V CDR1 and CDR2: LGHNA, YSLEER. In nucleotides, the CDR3 is TGCGCCAGCAGCCAGGACACCGAGGAGACCCAGTACTTC. It translates to CASSQDTEETQYF.

V is TRBV9 and J is TRBJ2-1, with 9 bases aligning to TRBD2. Germline CDR1 and CDR2: SGDLS and YYNGEE. This CDR3 comprises 14 residues. Unmatched junction bases numbered 6, after V lost 3 bases and J lost 8 bases. The CDR3 loop reads CASSDSSGIDEQFF. CDR3 DNA sequence: TGTGCCAGCAGCGATTCTAGCGGGATTGATGAGCAGTTCTTC.

This clone was detected only once. The chain joins TRBV10-2 to TRBJ1-1; weak D call: TRBD1 (5 bases). CDR3 length equals 16 residues. The germline V gene encodes CDR1 WSHSY and CDR2 SAAADI. V lost 0 bases, J lost 1 base, and 12 bases lay in between. The CDR3, as DNA: TGCGCCAGCAGTGAGTCGACTAGCGGGGGGAACACTGAAGCTTTCTTT. Translated, it gives CASSESTSGGNTEAFF.

The rearrangement joins TRBV2 to TRBJ2-7, with 8 nucleotides matching TRBD1. The J segment lost 3 bases and the V segment lost 5 bases, leaving 9 bases of the junction unmatched. Germline V gene lookup returns CDR1 SNHLY and CDR2 FYNNEI. The CDR3 extends over 15 amino acids. CDR3 protein: CASSPDRGRDYEQYF. The DNA for the CDR3 is TGTGCCAGCAGTCCAGACAGGGGTAGGGACTACGAGCAGTACTTC.

The chain couples TRBV2 to TRBJ2-3; the match to TRBD2 covers 11 bases. Looked up from germline, CDR1 is SNHLY and CDR2 is FYNNEI. This CDR3 spans 18 amino acids. Trimming at V came to 6 bases and at J to 2 bases, leaving 13 bases not matched to a gene. The CDR3 DNA follows: TGTGCCAGCAGCCTCTCCTCGACTAGCGGGGAGACCACAGATACGCAGTATTTT. Its translation: CASSLSSTSGETTDTQYF.

This chain connects TRBV6-5 to TRBJ1-2; the D gene is possibly TRBD1 (6 bases). This CDR3 has 14 residues. Trimming took off 4 bases at V and 4 bases at J, with 13 bases between the two ends. Germline loops: CDR1 MNHEY, CDR2 SVGAGI. The chain's CDR3 is CASSSLTGFYGYTF. CDR3 nucleotide sequence: TGTGCCAGCAGTTCGTTGACAGGATTCTATGGCTACACCTTC.

The chain links TRBV9 to TRBJ1-2; no firm D call. Trimming took 0 bases from V and 1 from J, leaving 7 bases between them. There are 14 residues in the CDR3. In germline, CDR1 is SGDLS, CDR2 YYNGEE. CDR3 amino acids: CASSVGEVNYGYTF. The CDR3 DNA sequence: TGTGCCAGCAGCGTAGGGGAGGTTAACTATGGCTACACCTTC.

J is TRBJ1-1 and V is TRBV2; the D is unclear. Germline V gives CDR1 SNHLY, CDR2 FYNNEI. V was clipped by 8 bases and J by 1 base, with 11 bases between them. The CDR3 covers 13 residues. CDR3 protein: CASVGEKNTEAFF. CDR3 DNA: TGTGCCAGCGTCGGGGAAAAGAACACTGAAGCTTTCTTT.

The J gene is TRBJ2-7, the V gene TRBV13; D is unclear. Germline CDR1 is PRHDT and CDR2 is FYEKMQ (reference sequence). This CDR3 region has 14 residues. V was clipped by 5 bases and J by 1 base, with 12 bases between them. DNA of the CDR3: TGTGCCAGCAGCGTTGAAGTGGGATCCTACGAGCAGTACTTC. Its translation is CASSVEVGSYEQYF.